In its sample, the clone carrying this T cell receptor beta chain was seen a few times. The data stem from a study of response to subunit inactivated influenza vaccine. TCRdb recomputed calls from the RT-PCR reads with MiXCR, one row per CDR3 protein. The sample lists over 400,000 distinct CDR3 sequences; 10% to 15% were seen once. There are 14 residues in the CDR3. V was pared by 6 bases and J by 2 bases, with 6 bases of the junction left unmatched. This TCR derives from a man in his fifties who received an inactivated influenza vaccine. This sequence joins TRBV12-3 or TRBV12-4 and TRBJ2-7, with 8 bases that match TRBD1. The sample in question was PBMCs from blood, obtained about 40 days after vaccination. The CDR3 DNA follows: TGTGCCAGCAGACTGGGACAGGTAGCCTACGAGCAGTACTTC. Protein sequence: CASRLGQVAYEQYF.